This T cell receptor beta chain was identified during a study of blood T cell repertoires in COVID-19. At the level of the study: The United States, Italy and Spain were the sources of the acute and convalescent COVID-19 samples.

CDR3 length equals 15 residues. V was trimmed by 0 bases and J by 2 bases, leaving 12 bases between them. Germline V gives CDR1 SGDLS, CDR2 YYNGEE. Profiling relied on immunoSEQ multiplex PCR, and the TCRdb table lists in-frame clones only, not all of them. The table has about half a million clones, approximately 85% seen once. The sequencing sample was made of peripheral blood. V and J are TRBV9 and TRBJ2-7; the D gene is possibly TRBD2 (6 bases). The TCR originated in a human donor in a cohort sampled during active COVID-19. CDR3 DNA: TGTGCCAGCAGCGTAGGGGTAGCGGAAACCTACGAGCAGTACTTC. Translated: CASSVGVAETYEQYF.